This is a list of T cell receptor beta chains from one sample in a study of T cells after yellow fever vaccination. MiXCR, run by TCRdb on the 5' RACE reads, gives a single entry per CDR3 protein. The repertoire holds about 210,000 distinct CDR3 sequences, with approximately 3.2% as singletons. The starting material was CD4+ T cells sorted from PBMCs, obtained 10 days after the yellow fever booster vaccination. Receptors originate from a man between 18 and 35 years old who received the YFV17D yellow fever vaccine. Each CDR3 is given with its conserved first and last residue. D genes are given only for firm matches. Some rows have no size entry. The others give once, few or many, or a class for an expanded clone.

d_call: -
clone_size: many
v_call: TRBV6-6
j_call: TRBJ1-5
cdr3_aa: CASGRGYQPQHF
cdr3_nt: TGTGCCAGCGGACGGGGGTATCAGCCCCAGCATTTT

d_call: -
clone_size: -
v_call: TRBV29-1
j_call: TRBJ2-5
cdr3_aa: CSVQMGGTQYF
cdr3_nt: TGCAGCGTGCAAATGGGGGGGACCCAGTACTTC

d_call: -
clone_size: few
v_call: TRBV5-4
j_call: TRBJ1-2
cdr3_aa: CASSWRGEPGYTF
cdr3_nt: TGTGCCAGCAGCTGGAGGGGGGAGCCTGGCTACACCTTC

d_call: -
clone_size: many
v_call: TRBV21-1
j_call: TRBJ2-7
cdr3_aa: CASPFAEQYF
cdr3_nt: TGTGCCAGCCCTTTCGCAGAGCAGTACTTC

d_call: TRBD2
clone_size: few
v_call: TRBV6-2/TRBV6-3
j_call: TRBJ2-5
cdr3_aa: CASNSPAGDQYF
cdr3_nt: TGTGCCAGCAATTCGCCGGCGGGGGACCAGTACTTC

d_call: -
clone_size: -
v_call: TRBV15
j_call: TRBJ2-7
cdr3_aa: CATSRDRTDSYEQYF
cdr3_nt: TGTGCCACCAGCAGAGATCGTACGGACAGCTACGAGCAGTACTTC

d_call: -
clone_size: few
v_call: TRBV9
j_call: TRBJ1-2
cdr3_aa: CASSVDLQPTNYGYTF
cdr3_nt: TGTGCCAGCAGCGTAGATCTACAGCCGACTAACTATGGCTACACCTTC

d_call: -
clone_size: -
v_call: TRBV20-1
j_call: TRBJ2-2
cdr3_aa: CSAIEAVTGELFF
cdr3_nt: TGCAGTGCTATCGAGGCAGTGACCGGGGAGCTGTTTTTT

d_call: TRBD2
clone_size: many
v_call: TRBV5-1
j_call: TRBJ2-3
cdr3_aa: CASSLGRGGTDTQYF
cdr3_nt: TGCGCCAGCAGCCTCGGGCGGGGGGGCACAGATACGCAGTATTTT

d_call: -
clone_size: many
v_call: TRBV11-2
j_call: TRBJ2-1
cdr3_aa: CASSPRRQSNEQFF
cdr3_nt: TGTGCCAGCAGCCCTCGTCGACAGAGCAATGAGCAGTTCTTC

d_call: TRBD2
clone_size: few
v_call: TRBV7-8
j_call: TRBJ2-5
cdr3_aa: CASSLVVAGGPQETQYF
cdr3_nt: TGTGCCAGCAGCTTAGTTGTAGCGGGGGGGCCTCAAGAGACCCAGTACTTC

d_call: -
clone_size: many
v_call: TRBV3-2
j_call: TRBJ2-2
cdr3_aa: CASSPWGEGELFF
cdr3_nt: TGTGCCAGCAGCCCGTGGGGTGAGGGGGAGCTGTTTTTT

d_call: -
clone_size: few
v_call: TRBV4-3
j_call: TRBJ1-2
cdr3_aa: CASSQGGAVNYGYTF
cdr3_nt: TGCGCCAGCAGCCAAGGTGGGGCAGTAAACTATGGCTACACCTTC

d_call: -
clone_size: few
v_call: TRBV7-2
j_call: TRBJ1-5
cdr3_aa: CASTVYSPPTQPQHF
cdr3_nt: TGTGCCAGCACCGTTTACTCCCCCCCGACCCAGCCCCAGCATTTT

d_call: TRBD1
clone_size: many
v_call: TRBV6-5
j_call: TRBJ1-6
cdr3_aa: CASSNSLDRGYNSPLHF
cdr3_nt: TGTGCCAGCAGCAATTCGTTAGACAGGGGCTATAATTCACCCCTCCACTTT

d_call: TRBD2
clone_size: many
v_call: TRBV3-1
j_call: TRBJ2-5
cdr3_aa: CASSHTSGTKVTQYF
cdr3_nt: TGTGCCAGCAGCCACACATCCGGGACTAAGGTGACCCAGTACTTC

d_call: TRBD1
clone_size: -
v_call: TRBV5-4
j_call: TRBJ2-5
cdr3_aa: CASSLEGRTGYQETQYF
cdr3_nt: TGTGCCAGCAGCTTGGAGGGTCGGACAGGGTACCAAGAGACCCAGTACTTC

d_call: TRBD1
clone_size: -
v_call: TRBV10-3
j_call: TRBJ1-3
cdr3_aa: CAINIGTVSGNTIYF
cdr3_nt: TGTGCCATCAATATTGGGACAGTCTCTGGAAACACCATATATTTT

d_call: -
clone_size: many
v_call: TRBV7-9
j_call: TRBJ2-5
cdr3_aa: CASSWADGQETQYF
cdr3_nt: TGTGCCAGCAGCTGGGCGGACGGCCAAGAGACCCAGTACTTC

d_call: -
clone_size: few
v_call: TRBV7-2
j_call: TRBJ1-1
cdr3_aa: CASSLRDTLNTEAFF
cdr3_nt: TGTGCCAGCAGCCTCCGGGACACCCTGAACACTGAAGCTTTCTTT

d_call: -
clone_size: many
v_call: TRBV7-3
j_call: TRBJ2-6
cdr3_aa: CASSLNPHSGANVLTF
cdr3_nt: TGTGCCAGCAGCTTAAATCCCCACTCTGGGGCCAACGTCCTGACTTTC

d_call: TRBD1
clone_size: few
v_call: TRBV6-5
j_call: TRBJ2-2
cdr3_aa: CASSPGTGLTGELFF
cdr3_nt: TGTGCCAGCAGCCCCGGGACAGGGTTAACCGGGGAGCTGTTTTTT

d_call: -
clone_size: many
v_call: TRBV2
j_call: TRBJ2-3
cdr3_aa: CASRGAGTDTQYF
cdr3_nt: TGTGCCAGCAGGGGCGCAGGGACAGATACGCAGTATTTT

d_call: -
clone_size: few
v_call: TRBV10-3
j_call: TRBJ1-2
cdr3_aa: CAIRRTDNYGYTF
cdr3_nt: TGTGCCATCAGGAGGACAGATAACTATGGCTACACCTTC

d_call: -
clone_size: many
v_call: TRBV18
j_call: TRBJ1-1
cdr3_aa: CASSQHVNTEAFF
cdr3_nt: TGTGCCAGCTCTCAACACGTTAACACTGAAGCTTTCTTT

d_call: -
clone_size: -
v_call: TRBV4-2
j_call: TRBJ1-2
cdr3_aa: CASSMGTNYGYTF
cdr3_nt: TGTGCCAGCAGCATGGGGACTAACTATGGCTACACCTTC

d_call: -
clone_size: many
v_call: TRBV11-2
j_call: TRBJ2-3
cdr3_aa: CASSRGLDTQYF
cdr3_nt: TGTGCCAGCAGCCGCGGTCTAGATACGCAGTATTTT

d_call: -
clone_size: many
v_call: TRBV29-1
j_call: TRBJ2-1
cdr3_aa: CSSHRPDNEQFF
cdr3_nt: TGCAGCTCACATCGTCCTGACAATGAGCAGTTCTTC

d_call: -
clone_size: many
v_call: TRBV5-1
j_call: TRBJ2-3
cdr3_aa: CASSLEGSTDTQYF
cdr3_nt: TGCGCCAGCAGCTTGGAGGGCAGCACAGATACGCAGTATTTT

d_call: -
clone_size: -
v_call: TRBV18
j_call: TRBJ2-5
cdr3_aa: CASSPPAQQETQYF
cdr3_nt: TGTGCCAGCTCACCACCGGCGCAGCAAGAGACCCAGTACTTC

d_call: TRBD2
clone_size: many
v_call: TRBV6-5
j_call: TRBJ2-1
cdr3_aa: CASSYRQRGYNEQFF
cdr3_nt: TGTGCCAGCAGTTACCGACAGCGGGGCTACAATGAGCAGTTCTTC

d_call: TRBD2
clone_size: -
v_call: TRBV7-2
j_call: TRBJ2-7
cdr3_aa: CASSRGTSWYEQYF
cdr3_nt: TGTGCCAGCAGCCGGGGGACTAGTTGGTACGAGCAGTACTTC

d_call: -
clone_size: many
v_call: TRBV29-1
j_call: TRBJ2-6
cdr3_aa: CSAPVRDGANVLTF
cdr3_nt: TGCAGCGCTCCCGTCAGGGATGGGGCCAACGTCCTGACTTTC

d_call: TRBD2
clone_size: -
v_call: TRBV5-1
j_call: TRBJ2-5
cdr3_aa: CASSRDGRQETQYF
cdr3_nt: TGCGCCAGCAGCCGGGACGGGAGGCAAGAGACCCAGTACTTC

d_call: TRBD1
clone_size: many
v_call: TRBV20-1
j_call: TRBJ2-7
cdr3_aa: CSARGDRGAYEQYF
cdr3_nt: TGCAGTGCTAGAGGGGACAGGGGAGCCTACGAGCAGTACTTC

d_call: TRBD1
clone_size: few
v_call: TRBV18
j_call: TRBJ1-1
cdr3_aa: CASSLHRGRLNTEAFF
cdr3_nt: TGTGCCAGCTCACTCCACAGGGGACGGCTGAACACTGAAGCTTTCTTT

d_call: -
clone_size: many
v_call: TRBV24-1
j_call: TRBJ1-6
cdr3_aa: CATSEGKHWESPLHF
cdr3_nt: TGTGCCACCAGTGAAGGCAAACACTGGGAGTCACCCCTCCACTTT

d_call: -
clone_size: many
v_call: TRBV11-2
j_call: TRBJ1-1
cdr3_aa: CASSPFGENTEAFF
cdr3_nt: TGTGCCAGCAGCCCCTTCGGGGAGAACACTGAAGCTTTCTTT

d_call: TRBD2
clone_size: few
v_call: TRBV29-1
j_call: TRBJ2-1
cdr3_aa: CSVASGGYNEQFF
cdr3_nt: TGCAGCGTTGCTAGCGGGGGCTACAATGAGCAGTTCTTC

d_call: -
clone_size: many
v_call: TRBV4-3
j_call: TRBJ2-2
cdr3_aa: CASSQDIRGRELFF
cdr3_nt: TGCGCCAGCAGCCAAGATATACGGGGCCGGGAGCTGTTTTTT

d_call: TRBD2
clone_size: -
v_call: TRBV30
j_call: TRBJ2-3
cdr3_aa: CAWVPAGGGTDTQYF
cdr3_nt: TGTGCCTGGGTGCCCGCGGGGGGCGGCACAGATACGCAGTATTTT

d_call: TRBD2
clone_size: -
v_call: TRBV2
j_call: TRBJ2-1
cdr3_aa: CASSVQLAGGSYNEQFF
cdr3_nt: TGTGCCAGCAGTGTTCAACTAGCGGGGGGCTCCTACAATGAGCAGTTCTTC

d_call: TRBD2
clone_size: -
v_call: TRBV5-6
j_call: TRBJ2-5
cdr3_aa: CASSLIASGGRPQYF
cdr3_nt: TGTGCCAGCAGCTTGATCGCTAGCGGGGGGCGGCCCCAGTACTTC

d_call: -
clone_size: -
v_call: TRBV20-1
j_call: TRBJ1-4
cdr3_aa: CSAGLRGNEKLFF
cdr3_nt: TGCAGTGCTGGGTTGCGGGGGAATGAAAAACTGTTTTTT

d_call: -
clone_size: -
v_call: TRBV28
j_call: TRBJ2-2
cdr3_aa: CATFSGQNTGELFF
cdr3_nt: TGTGCCACCTTCTCGGGACAAAACACCGGGGAGCTGTTTTTT

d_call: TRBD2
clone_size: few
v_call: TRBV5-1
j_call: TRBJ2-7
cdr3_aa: CASSLGLAGFSEQYF
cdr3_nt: TGCGCCAGCAGCTTGGGACTAGCTGGATTTTCCGAGCAGTACTTC

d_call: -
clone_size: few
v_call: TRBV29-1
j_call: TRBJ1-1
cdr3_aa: CSVVRDGTEAFF
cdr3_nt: TGCAGCGTTGTTCGAGATGGGACTGAAGCTTTCTTT

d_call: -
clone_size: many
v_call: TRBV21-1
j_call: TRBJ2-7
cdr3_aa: CASSKDVGDSSYEQYF
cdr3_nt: TGTGCCAGCAGCAAAGACGTGGGGGACAGCTCCTACGAGCAGTACTTC

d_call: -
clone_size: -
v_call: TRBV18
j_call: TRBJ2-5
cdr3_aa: CASSPLRDQETQYF
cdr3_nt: TGTGCCAGCTCCCCTTTGAGGGATCAAGAGACCCAGTACTTC

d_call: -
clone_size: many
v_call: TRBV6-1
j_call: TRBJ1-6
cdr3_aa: CASSETRATGSPLHF
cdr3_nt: TGTGCCAGCAGTGAGACCCGGGCGACGGGGTCACCCCTCCACTTT